These 10 T cell receptor beta chains were all obtained from the same sample, sequenced in a study of read filtering for tumor transcriptome and immune sequencing (TCRdb year 2020). Sequencing relied on an Illumina HiSeq 4000. TCR libraries were constructed from approximately 360 ng RNA using the Immunoverse kit, and molecular barcoded adaptors covering alpha/delta and beta/gamma chains were employed. The public reads were run again by TCRdb, first through fastp at Q25 and then through MiXCR, and only productive beta chains were kept. Duplicate CDR3 protein sequences are folded into a single record with the most common DNA and genes. Here the sample has around 140,000 distinct CDR3 sequences; roughly 13% occur a single time. The ten top clones hold 7% to 9% of the sample. Sequencing was performed on a population of CD138-negative cells sorted from bone marrow. The cell subset or site label for this specimen denotes: bone marrow mononuclear cells depleted of CD138+ plasma/myeloma cells by negative magnetic selection. These receptors originate from a donor over 35 with multiple myeloma.

This clonotype has ten or more counts. The chain has TRBV4-1 and TRBJ1-6, with no clear D. The CDR3 is made up of 15 amino acids. Per the germline V gene, CDR1 is MGHRA and CDR2 is YSYEKL. Trimming stripped 4 bases from V and 10 bases from J, with 17 bases between. The CDR3 DNA follows: TGCGCCAGCAGCCGGCCTAACTTGGAGAGGTCACCCCTCCACTTT. Its protein is CASSRPNLERSPLHF.

This clonotype was detected ten times or more. This chain uses TRBV2 with TRBJ2-7; TRBD2 matches at 9 bases. Unmatched junction bases numbered 9, after V lost 6 bases and J lost 3 bases. Per germline, CDR1 SNHLY and CDR2 FYNNEI. This CDR3 is 15 amino acids long. The CDR3 loop is CASSTSGSGGYEQYF. The CDR3 nucleotides read TGTGCCAGCAGCACGAGTGGTAGCGGGGGCTACGAGCAGTACTTC.

This clonotype was seen at least ten times. The V call is TRBV12-3 or TRBV12-4, the J call TRBJ2-1; 11 bases fit TRBD2. The V segment lost 5 bases and the J segment 8 bases; nucleotides outside the gene matches: 14. CDR3 length: 17 amino acids. As DNA, the CDR3 is TGTGCCAGCAGTCTAGGGCCTGGGACTAGCGGTACGGATGAGCAGTTCTTC. It specifies CASSLGPGTSGTDEQFF.

Many counts were recorded for this clonotype. The chain is built from TRBV4-1 and TRBJ2-7, with a tentative D call TRBD1 (6 bases). The germline V gene encodes CDR1 MGHRA and CDR2 YSYEKL. Trimming stripped 2 bases from V and 6 bases from J, with 17 bases between. The CDR3 is 15 amino acids. CDR3 sequence reads: CASSQPGQGSTEQYF. Written as DNA, the CDR3 is TGCGCCAGCAGCCAACCGGGTCAGGGGTCTACCGAGCAGTACTTC.

Notes on this clonotype: A much larger clone differs from this one at a single base, so this may be a read error. A read error is likely, as this CDR3 ends without the conserved phenylalanine or tryptophan. This chain connects TRBV11-3 to TRBJ2-7; D unclear. Germline assignment: CDR1 SGHNT and CDR2 YENEEA. This CDR3 is built from 14 residues. The V and J ends lost 1 base and 2 bases respectively, with 9 bases between them. The CDR3 loop is CASSLVAATYEQYL. The CDR3 DNA sequence: TGTGCCAGCAGCTTAGTCGCGGCTACCTACGAGCAGTACCTC.

This clonotype was seen many times. This rearrangement joins TRBV7-2 to TRBJ2-1; D unresolved. Germline loops: CDR1 SGHTA, CDR2 FQGNSA. The V end lost 5 bases, the J end lost 2 bases, and 13 bases lay between the germline ends. The CDR3 is 15 residues long. The CDR3 DNA is TGTGCCAGCAGCGTAGTGGGCGCCACCTACAATGAGCAGTTCTTC. As protein: CASSVVGATYNEQFF.

This clonotype was detected ten times or more. The gene calls are TRBV7-9 and TRBJ2-1; 9 bases fit TRBD2. The V segment lost 4 bases and the J segment 3 bases; nucleotides outside the gene matches: 7. Germline CDR1 reads SEHNR; CDR2 reads FQNEAQ (reference sequence). The CDR3 has 16 residues. The CDR3 protein is CASSSRAGGIYNEQFF. In DNA form, the CDR3 reads TGTGCCAGCAGCTCCCGAGCGGGAGGAATCTACAATGAGCAGTTCTTC.

This clonotype showed up many times. V gene TRBV29-1 combines with J gene TRBJ2-5; D gene ambiguous. Germline V gives CDR1 SQVTM, CDR2 ANQGSEA. The CDR3 is 13 residues long. The germline V and J ends were trimmed by 1 base and 2 bases, with 8 bases remaining between them. Written as DNA, the CDR3 is TGCAGCGTTGAAGGCAGACCGCAAGAGACCCAGTACTTC. It yields the protein CSVEGRPQETQYF.

This clonotype was found many times. The chain employs TRBV5-6 and TRBJ1-5, with D tentatively TRBD1 (6 bases). V was cut by 1 base and J by 4 bases, with 15 bases left in between. Per germline, CDR1 SGHDT and CDR2 YYEEEE. CDR3 length equals 16 residues. The CDR3 spells CASSLRQTGTNQPQHF. DNA of the CDR3: TGTGCCAGCAGCTTGAGGCAAACAGGGACAAATCAGCCCCAGCATTTT.

Comments on this clonotype: A single base separates this from a much larger clone, so it may be a read error. The V gene is TRBV6-1, the J gene TRBJ1-5; possible D gene TRBD1, 5 bases. Trimming took 2 bases from V and 2 from J, leaving 16 bases between them. This CDR3 has 17 amino acids. Per germline, CDR1 MNHNS and CDR2 SASEGT. Here the CDR3 reads CASSEPSGTGGNQPQHF. The CDR3 nucleotides read TGTGCCAGCAGTGAACCTTCGGGAACGGGGGGCAATCAGCCCCAGCATTTT.